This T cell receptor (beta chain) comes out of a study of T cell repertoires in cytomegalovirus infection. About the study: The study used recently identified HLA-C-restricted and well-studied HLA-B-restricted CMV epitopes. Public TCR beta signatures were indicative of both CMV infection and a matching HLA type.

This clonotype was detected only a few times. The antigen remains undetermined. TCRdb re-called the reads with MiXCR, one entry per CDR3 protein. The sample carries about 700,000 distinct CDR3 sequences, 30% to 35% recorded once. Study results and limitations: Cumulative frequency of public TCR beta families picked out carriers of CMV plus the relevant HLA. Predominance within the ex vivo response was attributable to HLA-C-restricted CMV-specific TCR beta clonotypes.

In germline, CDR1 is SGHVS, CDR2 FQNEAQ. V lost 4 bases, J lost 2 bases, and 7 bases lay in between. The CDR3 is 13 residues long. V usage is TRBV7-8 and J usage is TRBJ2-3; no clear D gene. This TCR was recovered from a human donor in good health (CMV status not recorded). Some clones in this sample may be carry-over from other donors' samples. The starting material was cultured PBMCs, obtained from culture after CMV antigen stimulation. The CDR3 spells CASSSQITDTQYF. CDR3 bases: TGTGCCAGCAGCTCTCAGATCACAGATACGCAGTATTTT.